Each of the 23 T cell receptor beta chains below was sequenced from the same sample in a study of liver allograft versus peripheral blood T cells. About the study: Comparisons were made between T cell receptor repertoires found in transplanted livers and those circulating in recipients' peripheral blood.

TCRdb re-derived calls from the reads in MiXCR, one entry per CDR3 protein. Among under 1,400 distinct CDR3 sequences, approximately 40% were seen once, and the ten largest hold 60% to 80%. All receptors come from a human patient who had a liver transplant. A subset of T cells may come from the graft donor.

The chain carries TRBV7-2 and TRBJ1-6; D not resolved. The CDR3 totals 16 residues. Germline CDR1 reads SGHTA; CDR2 reads FQGNSA. Trimming removed 5 bases at V and 0 bases at J, with 11 bases between. CDR3 DNA: TGTGCCAGCAGCACGACCGGGAGCTCCTATAATTCACCCCTCCACTTT. Protein: CASSTTGSSYNSPLHF.

V and J are TRBV29-1 and TRBJ2-7; 7 bases line up with TRBD2. The CDR3 extends over 13 amino acids. Trimming took 4 bases from V and 3 from J; bases not matched to a gene: 6. Germline V gene sequence: CDR1 SQVTM, CDR2 ANQGSEA. In DNA form, the CDR3 reads TGCAGCGTTGTAGGGCTAGCGGACTACGAGCAGTACTTC. It is translated as CSVVGLADYEQYF.

This chain joins TRBV29-1 and TRBJ1-2; no clear D. V was cut by 4 bases and J by 8 bases, with 14 bases left in between. The CDR3 extends over 12 amino acids. The germline V gene encodes CDR1 SQVTM and CDR2 ANQGSEA. The CDR3 DNA sequence: TGCAGCGTTGGCGGGTCTGAACAGGGCTACACCTTC. Translated: CSVGGSEQGYTF.

The J gene is TRBJ2-3, the V gene TRBV6-5; D unresolved. This CDR3 is built from 15 residues. V was cut by 4 bases and J by 1 base, with 12 bases left in between. Germline CDR1 is MNHEY and CDR2 is SVGAGI. Written as DNA, the CDR3 is TGTGCCAGCAGTTCCTGGGAAACAGGCACAGATACGCAGTATTTT. Amino acids: CASSSWETGTDTQYF.

This clonotype appeared once. This chain uses TRBV29-1 with TRBJ2-7, with 8 bases fitting TRBD1. CDR1 SQVTM and CDR2 ANQGSEA come from the germline V gene. Trimming at V came to 5 bases and at J to 2 bases, leaving 5 bases not matched to a gene. This CDR3 contains 13 residues. The CDR3 reads CSVRRTGPYEQYF. CDR3 DNA: TGCAGCGTTCGAAGGACAGGGCCCTACGAGCAGTACTTC.

V gene TRBV6-5 combines with J gene TRBJ2-1, with D perhaps matching TRBD2 (6 bases). The CDR3 loop spans 13 amino acids. The germline gives CDR1 MNHEY, CDR2 SVGAGI. V was trimmed by 6 bases and J by 4 bases, leaving 10 bases between them. CDR3 sequence: CASSPGGYNEQFF. DNA for the CDR3: TGTGCCAGCAGCCCCGGGGGTTACAATGAGCAGTTCTTC.

By sample fraction, this clonotype is medium-sized. The V and J genes are TRBV19 and TRBJ1-5; D is perhaps TRBD1 (6 bases). V lost 7 bases and J lost 7, with 20 bases in between. Germline-derived CDR1 and CDR2 are LNHDA and SQIVND (reference sequence). This CDR3 has 15 residues. DNA for the CDR3: TGTGCCAGTAATCCCTTCGGGGGGCCGGGCCAGCCCCAGCATTTT. Protein sequence: CASNPFGGPGQPQHF.

The CDR3 DNA reads TGTGCCAGCAGACCCGACGGTAGCACAGATACGCAGTATTTT. It specifies CASRPDGSTDTQYF. This chain links TRBV6-6 with TRBJ2-3; D not certain. This CDR3 is built from 14 residues. With 6 bases removed from V and 0 bases from J, the gap between germline ends came to 10 bases. Germline lookup yields CDR1 MNHNY and CDR2 SVGAGI (reference sequence).

This clonotype was counted many times. The gene calls are TRBV6-6 and TRBJ2-1, with 8 bases aligning to TRBD2. J gave up 0 bases and V 0 bases, and 10 bases lay outside the gene matches. This CDR3 region has 19 residues. Germline CDR1 and CDR2: MNHNY and SVGAGI (reference sequence). For the CDR3, the DNA is TGTGCCAGCAGTTACTCGATAGTCCCTAGCGGGCCCTCCTACAATGAGCAGTTCTTC. This encodes CASSYSIVPSGPSYNEQFF.

Only one count was recorded for this clonotype. It is likely a read error: a sequence one base away is far more abundant. The rearrangement links TRBV10-1 to TRBJ2-1; D gene uncertain. CDR3 size: 15 residues. Germline loops: CDR1 WNHNN, CDR2 SYGVQD (reference sequence). V dropped 5 bases and J dropped 10 bases, with 21 bases sitting between them. CDR3 coding DNA: TGCGCCAGCAGTCGAGACAAACACTTTCTGTACGAGCAGTTCTTC. Protein: CASSRDKHFLYEQFF.

This chain uses TRBV6-1 with TRBJ2-6; 9 positions agree with TRBD2. The CDR3 is 18 amino acids. Germline CDR1 reads MNHNS; CDR2 reads SASEGT. V dropped 6 bases and J dropped 0; count of bases not matched to a gene: 9. CDR3 coding DNA: TGTGCCAGCAGCCCCCCCCTAGCGGGATCCTCTGGGGCCAACGTCCTGACTTTC. This gives the protein CASSPPLAGSSGANVLTF.

This clonotype is labeled as medium-sized. The chain links TRBV6-2 or TRBV6-3 to TRBJ2-7; 7 bases agree with TRBD2. The CDR3 length is 15 residues. Germline lookup yields CDR1 MNHEY and CDR2 SVGEGT. V shed 7 bases, J shed 1 base, and the junction held 10 bases outside the gene matches. In DNA form, the CDR3 reads TGTGCCAGCAATATAGGCGGGAGTAAGTCCTACGAGCAGTACTTC. It translates to CASNIGGSKSYEQYF.

There are a few counts of this clonotype. The V call is TRBV27, the J call TRBJ1-1; TRBD1 matches at 10 bases. The CDR3 runs 14 residues. Germline assignment: CDR1 MNHEY and CDR2 SMNVEV (reference sequence). With 6 bases clipped from V and 4 bases from J, the junction kept 5 bases outside the gene matches. The CDR3 DNA reads as TGTGCCAGCAGCAGACAGGGGGCGTCCACTGAAGCTTTCTTT. Translated, it gives CASSRQGASTEAFF.

This clonotype was recorded many times. V and J are TRBV5-5 and TRBJ2-3, with 8 bases that match TRBD2. The CDR3 is made up of 19 amino acids. Looked up from germline, CDR1 is SGHKS and CDR2 is YYEKEE (reference sequence). With V trimmed by 3 bases and J by 2 bases, 17 bases remained unmatched. DNA of the CDR3: TGTGCCAGCAGCTCTTGGGGGCTAGCGGGCGCAATTGACACAGATACGCAGTATTTT. It codes for CASSSWGLAGAIDTDTQYF.

This clonotype is termed medium-sized. The chain couples TRBV5-6 to TRBJ2-6; no firm D call. CDR3 length: 16 amino acids. From germline, CDR1 is SGHDT and CDR2 YYEEEE. Trimming pared 4 bases from V and 4 bases from J, leaving 15 bases between. The CDR3 DNA sequence: TGTGCCAGCAGCCCCAGTCTCTGGAACGGGGCCAACGTCCTGACTTTC. Its translation: CASSPSLWNGANVLTF.

By sample fraction, this clonotype is medium-sized. The chain is built from TRBV6-2 or TRBV6-3 and TRBJ2-1; D not resolved. CDR3 size: 15 residues. In germline, CDR1 is MNHEY, CDR2 SVGEGT. The germline V and J ends were trimmed by 6 bases and 0 bases, with 12 bases remaining between them. The CDR3 region has the DNA TGTGCCAGCAGCTATCTGGTAAGCTCCTACAATGAGCAGTTCTTC. Translated: CASSYLVSSYNEQFF.

The V gene is TRBV30, the J gene TRBJ1-3; D gene unclear. Deletions cut 0 bases from V and 0 bases from J, with 15 bases between. Germline lookup yields CDR1 GTSNPN and CDR2 SVGIG (reference sequence). This CDR3 is built from 17 residues. This CDR3 is CAWSVHTGLSSGNTIYF. In DNA form, the CDR3 reads TGTGCCTGGAGTGTCCACACCGGGCTCTCCTCTGGAAACACCATATATTTT.

The rearrangement links TRBV20-1 to TRBJ1-4; D is undetermined. Germline CDR1 and CDR2: DFQATT and SNEGSKA (reference sequence). V lost 0 bases, J lost 8 bases, and 10 bases lay in between. The CDR3 runs 13 residues. The CDR3 nucleotides are TGCAGTGCTAGAGATCCCAGTGGCGAAAAACTGTTTTTT. Its protein product is CSARDPSGEKLFF.

The V call is TRBV7-2, the J call TRBJ1-3, with D maybe TRBD1 (5 bases). Germline lookup yields CDR1 SGHTA and CDR2 FQGNSA. Trimming took 2 bases from V and 1 from J, leaving 9 bases between them. The CDR3 has 15 amino acids. CDR3 sequence reads: CASSLTGPSGNTIYF. DNA for the CDR3: TGTGCCAGCAGCTTAACAGGTCCGTCTGGAAACACCATATATTTT.

In regard to this clonotype: A far larger clone is off by one base, so a read error is likely. Written as DNA, the CDR3 is TGTGCCAGCAGACTAGCAAGGGGGCCCCTCAATGAGCAGTTCTTC. Its translation is CASRLARGPLNEQFF. This chain links TRBV19 with TRBJ2-1, with D possibly being TRBD1 or TRBD2 (7 bases each). The V gene's germline CDR1 is LNHDA and CDR2 SQIVND (reference sequence). This CDR3 has 15 residues. V lost 9 bases to trimming and J lost 6 bases, with 21 bases between them.

The chain links TRBV6-6 to TRBJ1-6, with TRBD1 matching 10 bases. Trimming at V came to 4 bases and at J to 4 bases, leaving 7 bases not matched to a gene. The CDR3 is 17 residues long. In germline, CDR1 is MNHNY, CDR2 SVGAGI (reference sequence). CDR3 sequence (DNA): TGTGCCAGCAGTTCCCGGGACAGGGGTCGATATAATTCACCCCTCCACTTT. It is translated as CASSSRDRGRYNSPLHF.

By share, this clonotype counts as medium-sized. The chain employs TRBV5-6 and TRBJ2-7; D is possibly TRBD1 (6 bases). Germline values: CDR1 SGHDT, CDR2 YYEEEE. The CDR3 extends over 14 amino acids. The germline V and J ends were trimmed by 2 bases and 3 bases, with 12 bases remaining between them. CDR3 sequence (DNA): TGTGCCAGCAGCTTTGGGCAGGGGAACTACGAGCAGTACTTC. Its protein product is CASSFGQGNYEQYF.

By sample fraction, this clonotype is medium-sized. The genes are TRBV27 and TRBJ2-7, with 7 bases fitting TRBD2. Germline assignment: CDR1 MNHEY and CDR2 SMNVEV (reference sequence). V was pared by 7 bases and J by 7 bases, with 7 bases of the junction left unmatched. The CDR3 runs to 12 residues. The CDR3 coding sequence is TGTGCCAGCACCCAAATGGGAGGGGAGCAGTACTTC. It is translated as CASTQMGGEQYF.